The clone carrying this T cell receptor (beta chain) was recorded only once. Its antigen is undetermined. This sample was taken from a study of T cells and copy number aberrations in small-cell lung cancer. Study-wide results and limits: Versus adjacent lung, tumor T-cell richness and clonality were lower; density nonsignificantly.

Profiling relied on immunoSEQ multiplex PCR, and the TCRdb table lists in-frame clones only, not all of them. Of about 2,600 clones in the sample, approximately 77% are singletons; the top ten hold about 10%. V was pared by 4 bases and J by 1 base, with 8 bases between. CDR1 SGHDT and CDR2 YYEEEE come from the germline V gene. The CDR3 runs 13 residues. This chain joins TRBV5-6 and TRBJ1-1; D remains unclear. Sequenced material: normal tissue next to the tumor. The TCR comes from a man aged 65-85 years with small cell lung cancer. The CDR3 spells CASSRLANTEAFF. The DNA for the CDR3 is TGTGCCAGCAGCCGTCTTGCGAACACTGAAGCTTTCTTT. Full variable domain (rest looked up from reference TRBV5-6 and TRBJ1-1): DAGVTQSPTHLIKTRGQQVTLRCSPKSGHDTVSWYQQALGQGPQFIFQYYEEEERQRGNFPDRFSGHQFPNYSSELNVNALLLGDSALYLCASSRLANTEAFFGQGTRLTVV.